The present T cell receptor (beta chain) was sequenced within a study of blood T cells in healthy people across ages. A sample-barcoded 5' primer and a J-beta primer mix were used in a second PCR of about 7 to 11 cycles. Each sample yielded at least 2.5 million CDR3-containing paired-end reads. MiXCR, run by TCRdb on the 5' RACE reads, gives a single entry per CDR3 protein. The sample lists 550,000 to 600,000 distinct CDR3 sequences, approximately 30% occurring once. Healthy Caucasians from Russia aged about 6 to 90 served as donors. There are a few counts of this clonotype. CDR1 is LGHDT and CDR2 is YNNKEL in the germline V gene (reference sequence). Trimming shortened V by 0 bases and J by 11 bases, and 16 bases separated the two germline ends. This CDR3 has 15 residues.

This sequence was found in a woman in her 70s in good health. Sequencing used blood. The chain links TRBV3-1 to TRBJ1-4; D perhaps matches TRBD1 (5 bases). CDR3 loop: CASSQDGGDQGKLFF. The CDR3 DNA follows: TGTGCCAGCAGCCAAGATGGGGGGGATCAAGGGAAACTGTTTTTT.